Following are 13 T cell receptor beta chains from one sample sequenced in a study of blood T cell repertoires in COVID-19. Profiling relied on immunoSEQ multiplex PCR, and the TCRdb table lists in-frame clones only, not all of them. The sample yields about 360,000 clones, approximately 85% seen once. The sample consisted of PBMCs or T cells enriched from blood (not recorded which). The receptor set was obtained from a woman between 40 and 50 years old with acute COVID-19.

The rearrangement links TRBV29-1 to TRBJ1-5, with D possibly TRBD1 on 6 matching bases. The ends were cut back, 5 bases at V and 0 bases at J, with 17 bases in the middle. Germline V gene lookup returns CDR1 SQVTM and CDR2 ANQGSEA. CDR3 length equals 16 residues. CDR3: CSVRLQGTHSNQPQHF. In nucleotides, the CDR3 is TGCAGCGTTCGGCTCCAGGGGACCCATAGCAATCAGCCCCAGCATTTT. The whole variable domain, remainder taken from reference TRBV29-1 and TRBJ1-5, is SAVISQKPSRDICQRGTSLTIQCQVDSQVTMMFWYRQQPGQSLTLIATANQGSEATYESGFVIDKFPISRPNLTFSTLTVSNMSPEDSSIYLCSVRLQGTHSNQPQHFGDGTRLSIL.

The V gene is TRBV30, the J gene TRBJ2-1; TRBD2 aligns across 10 bases. This CDR3 is built from 14 residues. V shed 5 bases and J 4 bases; nucleotides not matched to a gene: 5. Germline V CDR1 and CDR2: GTSNPN, SVGIG (reference sequence). The chain's CDR3 is CAWDSGGRYNEQFF. CDR3 DNA: TGTGCCTGGGATAGCGGGGGGAGGTACAATGAGCAGTTCTTC.

The chain joins TRBV2 to TRBJ2-7, with 9 bases fitting TRBD1. Trimming took 6 bases from V and 6 from J; bases not matched to a gene: 6. This CDR3 has 13 amino acids. The V gene's germline CDR1 is SNHLY and CDR2 FYNNEI. CDR3 in DNA: TGTGCCAGCAGGAAGACAGGGGGTAGCGAGCAGTACTTC. The encoded protein is CASRKTGGSEQYF.

The rearrangement joins TRBV5-1 to TRBJ2-2, with TRBD1 as a possible D gene (5 bases). The CDR3 sequence is 13 residues long. V lost 0 bases, J lost 6 bases, and 6 bases lay in between. Germline V gene sequence: CDR1 SGHRS, CDR2 YFSETQ. CDR3: CASSLEGSGELFF. The CDR3 DNA reads TGCGCCAGCAGCTTGGAGGGGTCCGGGGAGCTGTTTTTT.

CDR3 residues: CASSHQDWQETQYF. The DNA of the CDR3 is TGTGCCAGCAGCCACCAGGACTGGCAAGAGACCCAGTACTTC. The chain joins TRBV6-5 to TRBJ2-5, with D tentatively TRBD2 (5 bases). The V end lost 6 bases, the J end lost 2 bases, and 13 bases lay between the germline ends. This CDR3 comprises 14 residues. Germline CDR1 reads MNHEY; CDR2 reads SVGAGI.

The V and J genes are TRBV7-2 and TRBJ2-3; TRBD2 matches at 10 bases. This CDR3 comprises 16 residues. V shed 1 base and J 5 bases; nucleotides not matched to a gene: 6. Germline V gene lookup returns CDR1 SGHTA and CDR2 FQGNSA. The CDR3 spells CASSLVGTSARDTQYF. The CDR3 bases are TGTGCCAGCAGCTTAGTTGGGACTAGCGCGAGAGATACGCAGTATTTT.

This chain joins TRBV18 and TRBJ2-1; 7 bases are shared with TRBD1. The J segment lost 9 bases and the V segment lost 1 base, leaving 6 bases of the junction unmatched. The CDR3 covers 14 residues. In germline, CDR1 is KGHSH, CDR2 LQKENI. The CDR3 here is CASSPRGSGGEQFF. The DNA of the CDR3 is TGTGCCAGCTCACCACGGGGTTCAGGGGGTGAGCAGTTCTTC.

The chain carries TRBV7-9 and TRBJ1-4; D call uncertain. The V end was cut by 1 base, the J end by 7 bases, with 10 bases between. Looked up from germline, CDR1 is SEHNR and CDR2 is FQNEAQ (reference sequence). This CDR3 contains 14 residues. CDR3 bases: TGTGCCAGCAGCTTAGGTGTGGGAGGTGAAAAACTGTTTTTT. This sequence encodes CASSLGVGGEKLFF.

This chain links TRBV5-4 with TRBJ1-6, with 8 bases fitting TRBD1. Germline loops: CDR1 SGHNT, CDR2 YYREEE (reference sequence). V shed 3 bases and J 9 bases; nucleotides not matched to a gene: 8. This CDR3 is built from 15 residues. The CDR3 DNA is TGTGCCAGCAGCTCACGTACAGGGGGTTTTTCACCCCTCCACTTT. Its translation is CASSSRTGGFSPLHF. Filled out from reference TRBV5-4 and TRBJ1-6, the complete variable domain reads ETGVTQSPTHLIKTRGQQVTLRCSSQSGHNTVSWYQQALGQGPQFIFQYYREEENGRGNFPPRFSGLQFPNYSSELNVNALELDDSALYLCASSSRTGGFSPLHFGNGTRLTVT.

The chain couples TRBV5-8 to TRBJ1-1; 8 bases are a match to TRBD1. The V segment lost 2 bases and the J segment 11 bases; nucleotides outside the gene matches: 5. Germline values: CDR1 SGHTS, CDR2 YDEGEE. The CDR3 extends over 12 amino acids. The CDR3 spells CASSFRGRAAFF. In DNA form, the CDR3 reads TGTGCCAGCAGCTTCAGGGGGCGCGCGGCTTTCTTT.

This chain joins TRBV6-1 and TRBJ2-7; D unclear. Per the germline V gene, CDR1 is MNHNS and CDR2 is SASEGT. The CDR3 extends over 14 amino acids. The germline V and J ends were trimmed by 1 base and 0 bases, with 7 bases remaining between them. CDR3 in DNA: TGTGCCAGCAGTGAAGTCCGCGACTCCTACGAGCAGTACTTC. Amino acid sequence: CASSEVRDSYEQYF.

This chain uses TRBV30 with TRBJ2-1; 9 bases match TRBD1. Germline loops: CDR1 GTSNPN, CDR2 SVGIG (reference sequence). The CDR3 extends over 13 amino acids. After removal of 1 base from V and 8 bases from J, the junction contained 3 bases not matched to a gene. CDR3 DNA sequence: TGTGCCTGGAGTGAGGACAGGGGATATGAGCAGTTCTTC. It translates to CAWSEDRGYEQFF.

The gene calls are TRBV30 and TRBJ1-2, with D tentatively TRBD1 (6 bases). The germline V and J ends were trimmed by 2 bases and 2 bases, with 9 bases remaining between them. Germline V gives CDR1 GTSNPN, CDR2 SVGIG (reference sequence). There are 13 residues in the CDR3. CDR3 sequence reads: CAWSPGANYGYTF. CDR3 sequence (DNA): TGTGCCTGGAGTCCAGGGGCGAACTATGGCTACACCTTC.